This entry features one T cell receptor beta chain sequence. Its antigen is as yet unknown. Sequencing used immunoSEQ version 4 in survey mode. Profiled with immunoSEQ multiplex PCR; TCRdb holds only in-frame clones, not every one. In the table there are roughly 30,000 clones, 82% of which are singletons. This entry comes from a study of persistence of HIV-infected CD4 T cells. Study-level background: CD4+ T cells responding to CMV or HIV-1 Gag were isolated. Study-wide points: CMV- and Gag-responding cells had lower TCRbeta richness than CD3/CD28-responding cells.

The stimulus was lysate of CMV-infected fibroblasts, roughly 10 ug/mL. Sorted nonresponding memory CD4+ T cells were CD40L-negative, CD69-negative, CD45RO-high. Germline values: CDR1 SNHLY, CDR2 FYNNEI. Trimming removed 6 bases from V and 0 bases from J, with 10 bases in between. The CDR3 extends over 14 amino acids. V usage is TRBV2 and J usage is TRBJ2-3; D is possibly TRBD1 or TRBD2 (5 bases each). This sequence originates from an adult man with HIV who was CMV-seropositive. Specimen: CD4+ T cells sorted from PBMCs after roughly 19-hour stimulation, collected from a patient who received antiretroviral therapy. In DNA form, the CDR3 reads TGTGCCAGCAGCTGGGGACGGAGCACAGATACGCAGTATTTT. Encoded protein: CASSWGRSTDTQYF.